This T cell receptor beta chain was recorded in a study of OX40 agonist ivuxolimab in advanced cancers. Study details: Every 2 weeks, ivuxolimab was infused into the patients intravenously at between 0.01 and 10 mg/kg. Whole-study findings and limits: Partial responders receiving 0.1-3.0 mg/kg showed among the lowest clonal expansion. Expanded peripheral T-cell antigen specificity went undetermined. The mean number of expanded clones was higher in CD8+ T cells than in CD4+.

The data were produced by immunoSEQ multiplex PCR, yet TCRdb's version contains in-frame clones alone and is incomplete. The sample has 48,000 or so clones, 83% seen once. V dropped 6 bases and J dropped 4; count of bases not matched to a gene: 8. The CDR3 length is 15 residues. Details on this clone: Its matching antigen is unknown.

The origin of this receptor is an adult with an advanced solid tumor such as melanoma, head and neck, liver or kidney cancer. The sample consisted of CD4+ or CD8+ T cells sorted from blood, taken in a trial of the OX40 agonist ivuxolimab. This sequence joins TRBV23-1 and TRBJ2-3; 9 bases are a match to TRBD1. TRBV23-1 counts as an open reading frame of uncertain function. The CDR3 nucleotides are TGCGCCAGCAGGGGGGGACAGGGTTCCCCAGATACGCAGTATTTT. Encoded protein: CASRGGQGSPDTQYF.